This T cell receptor beta chain was sequenced for a study of cytomegalovirus exposure and HLA in healthy donors. Study information: Unique TCRs numbering approximately 80 million, obtained from HLA-typed donors, made up an early data release. The study, taken as a whole, reports: Later, TCR association rates were found to vary by HLA locus, highest for DRB1 and lowest for HLA-C. Cytomegalovirus association was assigned to about 180 TCR beta chains. Reports indicated that the classifier achieved high specificity and sensitivity in diagnosing cytomegalovirus status.

Researchers ran the PCR with 60 Vbeta and 13 Jbeta primers. Only in-frame clones appear in the TCRdb table, and some are missing; sequencing was by immunoSEQ multiplex PCR. The sample has 150,000 or so clones; around three quarters are singletons. The CDR3 consists of 15 residues. Germline V gene sequence: CDR1 SGHAT, CDR2 FQNNGV. V lost 4 bases, J lost 6 bases, and 9 bases stayed unmatched. Note on this clone: Its antigen remains unknown.

This clonotype originated in a middle-aged woman in good health and CMV-seronegative. Sequenced: PBMCs. The chain uses TRBV11-2 and TRBJ2-7; the match to TRBD2 covers 10 bases. CDR3 DNA: TGTGCCAGCAGCTCCGGGGGGACTAGCGTTTTCGAGCAGTACTTC. Translating gives CASSSGGTSVFEQYF.